This paragraph covers one T cell receptor (beta chain) sequence. Its target is not known. The V segment lost 5 bases and the J segment 4 bases; nucleotides outside the gene matches: 6. This CDR3 has 14 amino acids. Germline values: CDR1 MNHNS, CDR2 SASEGT. The TCRbeta library was prepared with unique molecular identifiers. TCRdb re-called the PCR reads with MiXCR, one entry per CDR3 protein. This table holds around 500,000 distinct CDR3 sequences, more than 20% found once. The data stem from a study of T-cell reconstitution after alpha-beta-depleted transplantation in children. The study's findings and limits: Several hundred rapidly expanded clones from non-depleted graft cells reportedly supplied alpha-beta T cells about two months post-transplant. Recipient T cells and thymic progenitors that survived were the source of the high TCRbeta diversity seen at day 60 in some patients. Newly produced T cells mostly accounted for T-cell counts and diversity one year post-transplant.

The chain couples TRBV6-1 to TRBJ1-2, with 8 bases that match TRBD1. The starting material was PBMCs, mostly from graft donor cells, obtained 360 days after TCRalphabeta/CD19-depleted stem cell transplant. The receptor was isolated from a boy younger than two who had a stem cell transplant for acute myeloid leukemia, so the T cells may come from the graft donor. In DNA, the CDR3 is TGTGCCAGCAGTAAGGGGGACAGGAGCTATGGCTACACCTTC. Protein: CASSKGDRSYGYTF.